This record covers a single T cell receptor beta chain. There are many counts of this clonotype. Which antigen it targets is not known. One base away there is no much larger clone; base qualities are not given. This sample is part of a study of human T cells and chemical hapten exposure (dated by TCRdb to the early 2020s). In the study overall: For sensitization, 2% DPC in acetone was applied to a roughly 2 cm by roughly 2 cm area of upper inner arm skin. Throughout the study period of around 24 weeks, patients also received therapeutic DPC doses to the scalp every week. Patch testing was done on the upper back using Finn chambers containing 0.01% DPC, and results were scored after 6 days according to International Contact Dermatitis Research Group standards. The mostly female patient cohort included alopecia areata with under or over 50% scalp involvement, alopecia totalis and alopecia universalis. Libraries were pooled for sequencing, and per-sample TCR yields varied mainly because of small differences in library volumes within the pool. The study tracked peripheral blood TCR repertoire changes in vivo during primary and secondary sensitization to the hapten diphenylcyclopropenone (DPC) in alopecia patients. Blood samples were taken from patients before sensitization (week 0) and then at 2, 6 and about 24 weeks after DPC sensitization. Roughly 30 alopecia patients provided blood for TCR sequencing at one to four time points (pre-sensitization, 2, 6 and 24 weeks).

Receptor libraries were prepared by RACE. Instrument used: NextSeq 500. During library preparation, unique molecular identifiers were attached to individual cDNA molecules so that TCRs could be counted quantitatively and reproducibly. For every blood RNA sample, sequencing covered both the TCR alpha and TCR beta chains. The paper's data handling went like this. Samples had a median of roughly 98,000 TCRs, with a range from roughly 23,224 to 700,000. The Decombinator software suite was used to annotate the V, J and CDR3 of the TCR reads. For the PS versus PT1 abundance plots, all samples were subsampled to the same number of TCRs (28,000). Expanded TCRs were defined as absent before sensitization and observed at least eight times at the 2-week time point. The public sequencing data were trimmed at Q25 with fastp and processed into clonotypes with MiXCR by TCRdb, which kept only in-frame beta chains. Records with the same CDR3 protein are collapsed into one entry carrying the most frequent genes and DNA. TCRdb, not the original authors, processed these V and J calls. The sample has more than 95,000 distinct CDR3 sequences on record, 9.5% to 13% of them singletons. About 1.4% of the sample rests with the top ten.

This specimen's time point label, interpreted: patch test 1, 2 weeks after DPC sensitization. The treatment or condition label corresponds to: therapeutic diphenylcyclopropenone sensitization with weekly scalp DPC. Blood at each patch-test visit was drawn before the patch test was applied. Patients were considered eligible if aged 18 to 70, diagnosed with alopecia and deemed suitable for DPC therapy, and patients were excluded if pregnant. Total RNA was extracted from unfractionated whole blood that had been collected in Tempus Blood RNA tubes. Broader findings and caveats from the paper: Patch test score was positively correlated with the number of PT1 expanded TCRs, with significance at thresholds 8, 16 and 32 but not at 4. Repeated subsampling changed both the strength of the expansion versus patch-test correlation and the threshold at which the correlation became significant. Compared with pre-sensitization or healthy control sets, expanded TCRs formed significantly more large CDR3 similarity clusters, which is consistent with antigen-driven responses. Because every patient had alopecia, a presumed autoimmune disease, the patients' immune response might differ from that of healthy individuals. DPC sensitization did not change how many TCRs were above 1 in 1000 frequency, and no evidence was found of alterations in global repertoire structure.

V lost 1 base and J lost 2 bases; the stretch between them is 2 bases long. The cysteine opens and the phenylalanine closes a CDR3 of 12 amino acids. Only the CDR3 part of the read is kept: 36 bases, read in frame from the first base. From a lookup of the germline V gene, CDR1 and CDR2 are MNHEY and SVGEGT. The receptor chain draws on TRBV6-2 or TRBV6-3 and TRBJ2-5; the D gene assignment is ambiguous. This TCR derives from a woman aged 45-60 years with alopecia areata. Some clones in this sample may be carry-over from other donors' samples. The source was whole blood, collected in connection with sensitization to the hapten diphenylcyclopropenone (DPC). The nucleotides are TGTGCCAGCAGTTACTTTCAAGAGACCCAGTACTTC. It specifies CASSYFQETQYF.